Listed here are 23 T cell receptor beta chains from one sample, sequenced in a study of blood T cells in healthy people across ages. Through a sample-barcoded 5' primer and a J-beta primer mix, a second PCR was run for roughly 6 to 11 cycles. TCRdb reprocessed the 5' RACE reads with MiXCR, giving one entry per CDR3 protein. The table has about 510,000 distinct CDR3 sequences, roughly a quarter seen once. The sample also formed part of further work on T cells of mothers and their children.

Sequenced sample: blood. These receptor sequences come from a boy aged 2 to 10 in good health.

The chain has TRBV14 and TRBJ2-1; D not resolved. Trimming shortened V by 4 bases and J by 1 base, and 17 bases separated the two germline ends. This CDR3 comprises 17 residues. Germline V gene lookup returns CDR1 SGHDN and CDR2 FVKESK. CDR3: CASSPSLLTRSYNEQFF. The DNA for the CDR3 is TGTGCCAGCAGCCCAAGTCTCCTGACTCGTTCCTACAATGAGCAGTTCTTC.

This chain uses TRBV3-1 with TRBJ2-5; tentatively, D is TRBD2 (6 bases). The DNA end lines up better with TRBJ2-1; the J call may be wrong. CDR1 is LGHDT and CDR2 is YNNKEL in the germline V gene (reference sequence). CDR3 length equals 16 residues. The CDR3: CASSSTGAGLYNEQFF. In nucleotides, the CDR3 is TGTGCCAGCAGCTCCACGGGAGCGGGCCTCTACAATGAGCAGTTCTTC.

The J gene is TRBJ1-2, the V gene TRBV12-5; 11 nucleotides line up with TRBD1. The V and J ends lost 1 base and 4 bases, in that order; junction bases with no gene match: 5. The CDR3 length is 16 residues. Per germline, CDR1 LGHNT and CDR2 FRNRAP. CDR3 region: CASGLAGQGELYGYTF. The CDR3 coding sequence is TGTGCTAGTGGTTTGGCGGGACAGGGGGAACTCTATGGCTACACCTTC.

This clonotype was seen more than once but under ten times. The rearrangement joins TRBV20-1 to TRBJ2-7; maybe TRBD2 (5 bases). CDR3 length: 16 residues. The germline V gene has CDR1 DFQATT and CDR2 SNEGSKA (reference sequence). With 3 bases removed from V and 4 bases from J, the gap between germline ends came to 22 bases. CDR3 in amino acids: CSAREPNRGRPYEQYF. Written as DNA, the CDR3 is TGCAGTGCTAGGGAACCAAATCGGGGTCGACCTTACGAGCAGTACTTC.

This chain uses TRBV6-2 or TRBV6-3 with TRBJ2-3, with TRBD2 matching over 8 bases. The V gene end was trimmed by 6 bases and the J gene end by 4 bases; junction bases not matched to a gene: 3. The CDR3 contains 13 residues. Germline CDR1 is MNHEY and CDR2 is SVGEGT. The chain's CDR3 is CASRVAGSDTQYF. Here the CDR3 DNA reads TGTGCCAGCAGAGTAGCGGGATCAGATACGCAGTATTTT.

The CDR3 nucleotides are TGTGCCAGCAGCTTCCCGGGACAGGTCACTACTTGCGGAGAAAAACTGTTTTTT. Its translation is CASSFPGQVTTCGEKLFF. The V call is TRBV5-4, the J call TRBJ1-4; 8 bases align to TRBD1. The CDR3 has 18 residues. The J segment lost 8 bases and the V segment lost 2 bases, leaving 17 bases of the junction unmatched. In germline, CDR1 is SGHNT, CDR2 YYREEE (reference sequence).

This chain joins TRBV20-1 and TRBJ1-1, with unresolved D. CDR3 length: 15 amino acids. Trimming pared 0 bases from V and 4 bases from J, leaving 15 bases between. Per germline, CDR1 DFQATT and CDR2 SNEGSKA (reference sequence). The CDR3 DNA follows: TGCAGTGCTAGAGATCCGACAAAGGGAAGCACTGAAGCTTTCTTT. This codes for CSARDPTKGSTEAFF.

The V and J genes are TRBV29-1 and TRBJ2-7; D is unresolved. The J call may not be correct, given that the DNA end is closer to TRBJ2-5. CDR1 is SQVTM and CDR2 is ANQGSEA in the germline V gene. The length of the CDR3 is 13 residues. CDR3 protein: CSVSAVLQETQYF. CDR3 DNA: TGCAGCGTGTCCGCAGTGCTGCAAGAGACCCAGTACTTC.

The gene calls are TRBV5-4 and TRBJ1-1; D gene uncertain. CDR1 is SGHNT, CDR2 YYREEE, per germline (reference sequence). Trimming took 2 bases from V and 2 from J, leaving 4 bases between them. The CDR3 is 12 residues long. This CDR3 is CASSFRNTEAFF. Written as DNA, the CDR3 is TGTGCCAGCAGCTTTAGAAACACTGAAGCTTTCTTT.

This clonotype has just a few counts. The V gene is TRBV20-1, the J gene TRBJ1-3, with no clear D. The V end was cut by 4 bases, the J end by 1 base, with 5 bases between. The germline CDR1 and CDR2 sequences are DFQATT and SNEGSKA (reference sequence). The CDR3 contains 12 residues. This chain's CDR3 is CSAMGSGNTIYF. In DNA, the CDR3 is TGCAGTGCTATGGGGTCTGGAAACACCATATATTTT.

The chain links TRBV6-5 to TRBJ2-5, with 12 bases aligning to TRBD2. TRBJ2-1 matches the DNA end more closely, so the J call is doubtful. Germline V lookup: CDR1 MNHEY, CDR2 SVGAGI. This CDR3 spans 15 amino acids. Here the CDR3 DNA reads TGTGCCAGCAGTTGGACTAGCGGGGACTACAATGAGCAGTTCTTC. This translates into CASSWTSGDYNEQFF.

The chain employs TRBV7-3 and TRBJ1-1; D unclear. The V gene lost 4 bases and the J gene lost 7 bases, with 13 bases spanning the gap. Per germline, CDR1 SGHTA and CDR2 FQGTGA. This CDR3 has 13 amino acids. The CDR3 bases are TGTGCCAGCAGCTCCACCTCCGTGGTTGAAGCTTTCTTT. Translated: CASSSTSVVEAFF.

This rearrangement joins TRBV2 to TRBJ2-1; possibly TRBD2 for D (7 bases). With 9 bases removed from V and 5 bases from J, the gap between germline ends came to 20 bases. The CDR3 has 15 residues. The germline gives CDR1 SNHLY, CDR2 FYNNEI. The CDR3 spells CARDLWGGSDNEQFF. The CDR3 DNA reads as TGTGCCAGGGACTTGTGGGGGGGCTCTGACAATGAGCAGTTCTTC.

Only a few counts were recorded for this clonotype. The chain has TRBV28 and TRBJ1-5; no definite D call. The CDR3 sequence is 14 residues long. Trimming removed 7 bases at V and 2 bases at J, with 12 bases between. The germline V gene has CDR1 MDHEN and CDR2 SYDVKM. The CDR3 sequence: CASKTNGGNQPQHF. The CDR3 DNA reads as TGTGCCAGCAAGACAAACGGCGGCAATCAGCCCCAGCATTTT. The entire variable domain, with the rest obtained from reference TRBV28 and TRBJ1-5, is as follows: DVKVTQSSRYLVKRTGEKVFLECVQDMDHENMFWYRQDPGLGLRLIYFSYDVKMKEKGDIPEGYSVSREKKERFSLILESASTNQTSMYLCASKTNGGNQPQHFGDGTRLSIL.

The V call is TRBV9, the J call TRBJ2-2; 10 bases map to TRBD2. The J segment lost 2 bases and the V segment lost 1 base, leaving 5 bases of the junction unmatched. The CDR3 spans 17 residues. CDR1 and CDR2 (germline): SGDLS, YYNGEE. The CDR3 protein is CASSVSLAGVNTGELFF. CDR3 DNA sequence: TGTGCCAGCAGCGTAAGTCTAGCGGGAGTCAACACCGGGGAGCTGTTTTTT.

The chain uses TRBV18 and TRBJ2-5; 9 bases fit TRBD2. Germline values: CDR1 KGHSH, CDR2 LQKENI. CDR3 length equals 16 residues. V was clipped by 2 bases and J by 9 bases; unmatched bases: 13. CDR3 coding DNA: TGTGCCAGCTCACCAGGGACTAGCAGAACCTCGGGGGCCCAGTACTTC. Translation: CASSPGTSRTSGAQYF.

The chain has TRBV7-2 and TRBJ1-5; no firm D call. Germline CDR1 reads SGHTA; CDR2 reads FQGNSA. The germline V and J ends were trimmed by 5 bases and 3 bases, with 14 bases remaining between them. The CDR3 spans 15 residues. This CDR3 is CASSIGTAVNQPQHF. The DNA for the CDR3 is TGTGCCAGCAGCATCGGCACCGCCGTCAATCAGCCCCAGCATTTT. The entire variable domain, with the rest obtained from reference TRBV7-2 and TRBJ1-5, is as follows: GAGVSQSPSNKVTEKGKDVELRCDPISGHTALYWYRQSLGQGLEFLIYFQGNSAPDKSGLPSDRFSAERTGGSVSTLTIQRTQQEDSAVYLCASSIGTAVNQPQHFGDGTRLSIL.

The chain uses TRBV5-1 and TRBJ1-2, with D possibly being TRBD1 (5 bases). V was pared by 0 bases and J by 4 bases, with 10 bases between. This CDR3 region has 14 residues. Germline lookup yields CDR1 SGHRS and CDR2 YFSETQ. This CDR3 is CASSLADQGYGYTF. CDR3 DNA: TGCGCCAGCAGCTTGGCCGATCAGGGCTATGGCTACACCTTC.

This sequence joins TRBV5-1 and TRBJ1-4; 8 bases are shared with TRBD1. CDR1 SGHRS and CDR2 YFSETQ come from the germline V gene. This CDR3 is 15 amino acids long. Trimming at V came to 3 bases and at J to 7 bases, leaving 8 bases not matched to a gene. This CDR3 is CASSSQGARGEKLFF. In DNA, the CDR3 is TGCGCCAGCAGCTCTCAGGGGGCGCGGGGTGAAAAACTGTTTTTT. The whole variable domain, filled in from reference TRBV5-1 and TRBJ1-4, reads KAGVTQTPRYLIKTRGQQVTLSCSPISGHRSVSWYQQTPGQGLQFLFEYFSETQRNKGNFPGRFSGRQFSNSRSEMNVSTLELGDSALYLCASSSQGARGEKLFFGSGTQLSVL.

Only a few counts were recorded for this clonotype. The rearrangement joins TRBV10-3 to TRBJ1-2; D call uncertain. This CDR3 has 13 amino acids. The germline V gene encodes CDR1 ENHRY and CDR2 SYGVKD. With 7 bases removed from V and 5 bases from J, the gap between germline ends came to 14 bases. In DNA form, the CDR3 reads TGTGCCATCACCTTCGGCGGGGAATATGGCTACACCTTC. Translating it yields CAITFGGEYGYTF.

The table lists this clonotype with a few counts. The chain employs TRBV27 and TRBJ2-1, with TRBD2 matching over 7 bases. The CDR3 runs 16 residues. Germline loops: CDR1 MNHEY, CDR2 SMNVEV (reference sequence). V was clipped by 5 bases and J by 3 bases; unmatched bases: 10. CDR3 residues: CASSPRPSGNYNEQFF. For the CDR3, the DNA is TGTGCCAGCAGTCCACGCCCGAGCGGGAACTACAATGAGCAGTTCTTC.

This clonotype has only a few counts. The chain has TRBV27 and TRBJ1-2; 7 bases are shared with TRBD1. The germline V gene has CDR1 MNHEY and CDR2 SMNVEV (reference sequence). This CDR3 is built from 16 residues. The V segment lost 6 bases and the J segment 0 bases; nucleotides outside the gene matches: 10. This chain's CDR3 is CASSPRGRLANYGYTF. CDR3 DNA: TGTGCCAGCAGCCCCAGGGGGAGGTTAGCTAACTATGGCTACACCTTC.

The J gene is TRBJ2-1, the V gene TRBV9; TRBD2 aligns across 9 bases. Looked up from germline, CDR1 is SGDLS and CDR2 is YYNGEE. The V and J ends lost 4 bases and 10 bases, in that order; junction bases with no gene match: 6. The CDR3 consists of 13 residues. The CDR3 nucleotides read TGTGCCAGCAGCTTTAGCGGGGGCCCGGAGCAGTTCTTC. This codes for CASSFSGGPEQFF.